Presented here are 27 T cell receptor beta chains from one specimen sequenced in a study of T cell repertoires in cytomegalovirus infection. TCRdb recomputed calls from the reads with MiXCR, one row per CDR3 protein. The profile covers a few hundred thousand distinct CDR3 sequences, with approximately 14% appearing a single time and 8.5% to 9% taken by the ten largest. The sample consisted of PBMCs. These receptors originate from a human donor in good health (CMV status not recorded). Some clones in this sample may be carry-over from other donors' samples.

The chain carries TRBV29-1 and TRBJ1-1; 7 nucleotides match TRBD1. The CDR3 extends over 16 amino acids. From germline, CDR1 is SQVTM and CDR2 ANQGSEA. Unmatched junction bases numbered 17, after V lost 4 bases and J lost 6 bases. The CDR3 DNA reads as TGCAGCGTTGTGAGAGGTTTTGAGGGGGCGAGGGCTGAAGCTTTCTTT. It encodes CSVVRGFEGARAEAFF.

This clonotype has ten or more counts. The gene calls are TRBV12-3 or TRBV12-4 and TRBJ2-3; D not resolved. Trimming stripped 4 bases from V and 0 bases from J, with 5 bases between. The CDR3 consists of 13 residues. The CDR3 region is CASSSTSTDTQYF. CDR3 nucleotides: TGTGCCAGCAGTTCCACTAGCACAGATACGCAGTATTTT.

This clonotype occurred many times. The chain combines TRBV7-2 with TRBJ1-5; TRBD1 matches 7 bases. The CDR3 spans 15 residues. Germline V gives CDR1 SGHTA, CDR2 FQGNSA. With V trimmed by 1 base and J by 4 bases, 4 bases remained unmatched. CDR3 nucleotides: TGTGCCAGCAGCTTAGGGGCAGGGGGTAATCAGCCCCAGCATTTT. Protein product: CASSLGAGGNQPQHF.

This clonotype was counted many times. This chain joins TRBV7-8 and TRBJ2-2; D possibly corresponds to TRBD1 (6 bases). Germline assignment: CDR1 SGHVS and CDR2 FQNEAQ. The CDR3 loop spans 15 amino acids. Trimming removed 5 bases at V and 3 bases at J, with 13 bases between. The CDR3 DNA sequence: TGTGCCAGCAGCAAACAGGGCGGCGACACCGGGGAGCTGTTTTTT. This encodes CASSKQGGDTGELFF.

This CDR3 reads CASKKEAGGRNEQFF. The DNA of the CDR3 is TGTGCCAGCAAAAAAGAGGCGGGGGGCCGGAATGAGCAGTTCTTC. The V call is TRBV7-3, the J call TRBJ2-1, with TRBD2 matching over 8 bases. V was pared by 7 bases and J by 7 bases, with 12 bases of the junction left unmatched. This CDR3 has 15 amino acids. The germline gives CDR1 SGHTA, CDR2 FQGTGA.

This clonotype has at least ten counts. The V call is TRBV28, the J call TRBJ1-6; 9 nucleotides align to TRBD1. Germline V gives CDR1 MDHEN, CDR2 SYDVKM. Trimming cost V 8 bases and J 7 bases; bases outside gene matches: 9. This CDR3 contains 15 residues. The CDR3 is CASRYGDRDNSPLHF. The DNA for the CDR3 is TGTGCCAGCCGCTATGGGGACAGGGACAATTCACCCCTCCACTTT.

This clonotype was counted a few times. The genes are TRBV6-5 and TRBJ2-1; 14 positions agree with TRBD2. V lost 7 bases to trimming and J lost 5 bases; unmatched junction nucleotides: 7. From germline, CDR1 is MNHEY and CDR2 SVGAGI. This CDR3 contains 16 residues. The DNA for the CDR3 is TGTGCCAGCACCTTAAGGACTAGCGGGGGGAACAATGAGCAGTTCTTC. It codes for CASTLRTSGGNNEQFF.

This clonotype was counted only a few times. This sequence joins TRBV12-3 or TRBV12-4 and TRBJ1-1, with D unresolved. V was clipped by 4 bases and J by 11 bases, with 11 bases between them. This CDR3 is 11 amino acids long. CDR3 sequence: CASSSGGRAFF. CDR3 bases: TGTGCCAGCAGTTCGGGAGGGCGGGCTTTCTTT.

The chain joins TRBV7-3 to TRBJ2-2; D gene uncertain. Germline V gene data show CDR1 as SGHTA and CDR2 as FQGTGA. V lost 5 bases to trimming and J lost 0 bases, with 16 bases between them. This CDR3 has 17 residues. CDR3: CASSPSRSAANTGELFF. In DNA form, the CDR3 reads TGTGCCAGCAGCCCTAGTCGGTCGGCAGCGAACACCGGGGAGCTGTTTTTT.

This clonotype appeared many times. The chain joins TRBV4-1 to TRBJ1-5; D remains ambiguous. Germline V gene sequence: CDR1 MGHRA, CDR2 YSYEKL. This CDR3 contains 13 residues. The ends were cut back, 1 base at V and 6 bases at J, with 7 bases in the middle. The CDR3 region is CASSQGPGQPQHF. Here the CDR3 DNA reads TGCGCCAGCAGCCAAGGACCCGGTCAGCCCCAGCATTTT.

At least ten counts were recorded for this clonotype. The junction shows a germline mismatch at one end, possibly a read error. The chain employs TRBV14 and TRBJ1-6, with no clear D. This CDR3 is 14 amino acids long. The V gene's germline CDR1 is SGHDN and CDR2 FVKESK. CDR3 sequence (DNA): TGCGCCAGCAGCCAAGATCGAGGGAATTCACCCCTCCACTTT. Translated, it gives CASSQDRGNSPLHF.

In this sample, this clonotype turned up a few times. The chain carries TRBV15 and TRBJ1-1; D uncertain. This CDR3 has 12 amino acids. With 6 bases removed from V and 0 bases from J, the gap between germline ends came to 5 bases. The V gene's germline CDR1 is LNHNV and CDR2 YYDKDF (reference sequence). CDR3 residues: CATSQMNTEAFF. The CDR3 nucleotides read TGTGCCACCAGTCAGATGAACACTGAAGCTTTCTTT.

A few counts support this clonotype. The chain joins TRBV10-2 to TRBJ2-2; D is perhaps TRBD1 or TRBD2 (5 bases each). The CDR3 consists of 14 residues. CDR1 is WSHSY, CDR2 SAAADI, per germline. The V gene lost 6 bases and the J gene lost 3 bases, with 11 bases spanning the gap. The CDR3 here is CASRPGRYTGELFF. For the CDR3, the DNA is TGCGCCAGCAGGCCGGGGCGGTACACCGGGGAGCTGTTTTTT.

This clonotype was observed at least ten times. The CDR3: CASRPLGDTQYF. CDR3 sequence (DNA): TGTGCCAGCAGACCGCTAGGGGATACGCAGTATTTT. The chain links TRBV7-2 to TRBJ2-3; D is unresolved. CDR3 length: 12 amino acids. In germline, CDR1 is SGHTA, CDR2 FQGNSA. V lost 6 bases to trimming and J lost 6 bases, with 10 bases between them.

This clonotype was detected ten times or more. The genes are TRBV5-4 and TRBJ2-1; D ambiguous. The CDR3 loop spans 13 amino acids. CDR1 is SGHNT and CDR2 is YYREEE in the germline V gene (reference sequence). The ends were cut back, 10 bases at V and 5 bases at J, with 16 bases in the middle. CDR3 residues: CAVGSTSNNEQFF. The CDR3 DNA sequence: TGTGCCGTCGGAAGCACGTCTAACAATGAGCAGTTCTTC.

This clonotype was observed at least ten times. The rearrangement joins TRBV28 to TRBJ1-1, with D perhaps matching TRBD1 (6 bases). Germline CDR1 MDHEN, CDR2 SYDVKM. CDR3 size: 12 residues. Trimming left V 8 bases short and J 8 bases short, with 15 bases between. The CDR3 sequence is CASQTTGREAFF. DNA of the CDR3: TGTGCCAGCCAAACCACAGGGAGGGAAGCTTTCTTT.

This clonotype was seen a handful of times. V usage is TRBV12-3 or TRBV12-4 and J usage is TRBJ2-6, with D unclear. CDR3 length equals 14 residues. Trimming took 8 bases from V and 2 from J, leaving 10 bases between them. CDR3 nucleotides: TGTGCCAGCCGTGCGTCCCCTGGGGCCAACGTCCTGACTTTC. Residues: CASRASPGANVLTF.

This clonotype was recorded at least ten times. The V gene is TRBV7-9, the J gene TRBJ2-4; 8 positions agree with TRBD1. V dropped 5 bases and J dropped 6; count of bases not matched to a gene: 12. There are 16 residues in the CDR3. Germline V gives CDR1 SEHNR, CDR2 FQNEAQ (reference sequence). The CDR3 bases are TGTGCCAGCAGCACCCGGACAGGGACTTCGGGAAACATTCAGTACTTC. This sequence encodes CASSTRTGTSGNIQYF.

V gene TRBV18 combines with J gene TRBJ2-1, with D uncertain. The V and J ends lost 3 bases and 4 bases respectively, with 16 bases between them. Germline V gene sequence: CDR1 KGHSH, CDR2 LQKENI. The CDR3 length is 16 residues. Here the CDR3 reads CASSPRPLSPYNEQFF. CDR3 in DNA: TGTGCCAGCTCACCGCGCCCTCTGTCCCCATACAATGAGCAGTTCTTC.

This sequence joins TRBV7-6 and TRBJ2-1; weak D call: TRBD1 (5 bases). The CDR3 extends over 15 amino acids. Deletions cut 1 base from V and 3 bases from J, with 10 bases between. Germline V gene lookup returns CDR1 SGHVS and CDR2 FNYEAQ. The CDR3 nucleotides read TGTGCCAGCAGCTTAGGGACACCTGTCTACAATGAGCAGTTCTTC. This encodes CASSLGTPVYNEQFF.

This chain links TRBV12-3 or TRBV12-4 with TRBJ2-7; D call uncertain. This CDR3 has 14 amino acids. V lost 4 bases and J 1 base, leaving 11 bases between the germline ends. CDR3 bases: TGTGCCAGCAGTTCGACTCCGTTGTCCTACGAGCAGTACTTC. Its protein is CASSSTPLSYEQYF.

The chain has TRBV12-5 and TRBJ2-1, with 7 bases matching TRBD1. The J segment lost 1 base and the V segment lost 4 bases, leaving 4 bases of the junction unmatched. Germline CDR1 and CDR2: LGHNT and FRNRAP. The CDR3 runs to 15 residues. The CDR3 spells CASGSGQSSYNEQFF. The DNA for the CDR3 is TGTGCTAGTGGTTCGGGACAGAGTTCCTACAATGAGCAGTTCTTC. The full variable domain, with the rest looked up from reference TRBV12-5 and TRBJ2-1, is DARVTQTPRHKVTEMGQEVTMRCQPILGHNTVFWYRQTMMQGLELLAYFRNRAPLDDSGMPKDRFSAEMPDATLATLKIQPSEPRDSAVYFCASGSGQSSYNEQFFGPGTRLTVL.

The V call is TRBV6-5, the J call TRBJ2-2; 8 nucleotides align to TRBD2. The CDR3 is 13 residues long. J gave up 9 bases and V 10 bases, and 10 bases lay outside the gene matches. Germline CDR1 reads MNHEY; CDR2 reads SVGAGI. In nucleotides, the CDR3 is TGTGCCACCACGGGGGGGGGCGACCGGGAGCTGTTTTTT. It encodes CATTGGGDRELFF.

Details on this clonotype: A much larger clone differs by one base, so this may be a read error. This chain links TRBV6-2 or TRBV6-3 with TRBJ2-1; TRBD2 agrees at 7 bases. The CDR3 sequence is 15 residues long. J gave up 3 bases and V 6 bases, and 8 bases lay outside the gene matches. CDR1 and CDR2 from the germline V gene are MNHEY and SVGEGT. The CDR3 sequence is CASRRTAGDYNEQFF. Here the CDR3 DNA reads TGTGCCAGCAGGCGTACGGCGGGGGACTACAATGAGCAGTTCTTC.

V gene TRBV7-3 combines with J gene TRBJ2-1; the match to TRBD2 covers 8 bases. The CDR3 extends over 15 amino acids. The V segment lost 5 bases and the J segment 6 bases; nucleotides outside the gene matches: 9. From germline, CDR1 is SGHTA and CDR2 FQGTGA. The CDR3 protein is CASSARGGLGNEQFF. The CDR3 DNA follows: TGTGCCAGCAGCGCCCGGGGGGGACTTGGCAATGAGCAGTTCTTC.

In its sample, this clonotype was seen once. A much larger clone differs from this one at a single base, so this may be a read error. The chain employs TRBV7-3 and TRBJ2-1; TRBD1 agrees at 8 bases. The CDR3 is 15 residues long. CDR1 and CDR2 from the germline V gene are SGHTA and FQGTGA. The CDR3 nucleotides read TGTGCCAGCAGCTTACAGGGGGCCTCCTGCAATGAGCAGTTCTTC. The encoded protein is CASSLQGASCNEQFF.

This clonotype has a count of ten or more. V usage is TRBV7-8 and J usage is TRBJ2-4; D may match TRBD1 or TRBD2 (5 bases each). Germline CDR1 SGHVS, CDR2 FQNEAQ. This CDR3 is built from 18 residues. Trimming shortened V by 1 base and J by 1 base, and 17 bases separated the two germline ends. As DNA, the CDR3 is TGTGCCAGCAGCTTAGTGGGCTCCAGAGAGGGGGCCAAAAACATTCAGTACTTC. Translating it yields CASSLVGSREGAKNIQYF.